This TCR beta chain was recovered during a study of T cells in Graves' hyperthyroidism and ophthalmopathy. Study-wide findings and caveats: In blood, most of the thyroid clonotypes expanded above 0.001 were also present. For ophthalmopathy, model prediction preceded onset by a median around six months.

The PBMCs were taken from about 9.7 ml of fresh peripheral blood. TCR beta CDR3 region amplification was performed from RNA transcripts. During a first-round RT-PCR of the TCR CDR3, the HTBI primer set was used. TCRdb redid the calling of the multiplex PCR reads with MiXCR, one entry per CDR3 protein. The data contain 550,000 to 650,000 distinct CDR3 sequences, approximately 15% of them singletons. Between the trimmed V and J ends, which lost 4 bases and 4 bases, there was a span of 12 bases. This CDR3 spans 14 amino acids. This clonotype was counted ten times or more. Its antigen remains unknown. The rearrangement uses TRBV12-3 or TRBV12-4 and TRBJ2-3; D is unresolved. The receptor comes from a woman aged 30 to 39 with Graves' hyperthyroidism that later progressed to Graves' ophthalmopathy. The sample was blood. As DNA, the CDR3 is TGTGCCAGCAGTTCCCCAGAGACCCCAGATACGCAGTATTTT. It codes for CASSSPETPDTQYF.